These 24 T cell receptor beta chains were all obtained from the same sample, sequenced in a study of OX40 agonist ivuxolimab in advanced cancers. The repertoire was sequenced with immunoSEQ multiplex PCR; TCRdb's copy has only in-frame clones and lacks some. The sample includes around 47,000 clones, approximately 84% of them seen just once. Source: CD4+ or CD8+ T cells sorted from blood, taken in a trial of the OX40 agonist ivuxolimab. All receptors come from an adult with an advanced solid tumor such as melanoma, head and neck, liver or kidney cancer.

This clone was seen a single time. V gene TRBV7-9 combines with J gene TRBJ2-3; tentative D call: TRBD2 (5 bases). CDR3 length equals 11 residues. Germline lookup yields CDR1 SEHNR and CDR2 FQNEAQ (reference sequence). V lost 9 bases, J lost 6 bases, and 10 bases lay in between. CDR3 amino acids: CARAVGDTQYF. DNA for the CDR3: TGTGCCAGAGCGGTGGGTGATACGCAGTATTTT. Combining the CDR3 with reference TRBV7-9 and TRBJ2-3 gives the whole variable domain DTGVSQNPRHKITKRGQNVTFRCDPISEHNRLYWYRQTLGQGPEFLTYFQNEAQLEKSRLLSDRFSAERPKGSFSTLEIQRTEQGDSAMYLCARAVGDTQYFGPGTRLTVL.

The genes are TRBV28 and TRBJ2-7; the D is unclear. V dropped 10 bases and J dropped 2 bases, with 18 bases sitting between them. Per germline, CDR1 MDHEN and CDR2 SYDVKM. CDR3 length: 14 residues. The CDR3 here is CATTYRANPYEQYF. In DNA form, the CDR3 reads TGTGCCACGACTTACCGGGCCAACCCCTACGAGCAGTACTTC.

The chain combines TRBV7-2 with TRBJ2-5; maybe TRBD2 (5 bases). The CDR3 has 19 amino acids. The V gene lost 4 bases and the J gene lost 5 bases, with 29 bases spanning the gap. Germline CDR1 reads SGHTA; CDR2 reads FQGNSA. The CDR3 sequence: CASSSSGSQWAQRMETQYF. In DNA form, the CDR3 reads TGTGCCAGCAGCTCAAGCGGCAGTCAGTGGGCGCAGAGGATGGAGACCCAGTACTTC.

The genes are TRBV29-1 and TRBJ2-5, with TRBD2 matching 10 bases. The CDR3 totals 17 residues. Germline V gene lookup returns CDR1 SQVTM and CDR2 ANQGSEA. V trimming: 1 base; J trimming: 5 bases; junction bases outside the gene matches: 13. DNA for the CDR3: TGCAGCGTTGAAGGCCCGGCTAGCGGGGGACCCGGGGAGACCCAGTACTTC. Amino acid sequence: CSVEGPASGGPGETQYF. Full variable domain (missing parts from reference TRBV29-1 and TRBJ2-5): SAVISQKPSRDICQRGTSLTIQCQVDSQVTMMFWYRQQPGQSLTLIATANQGSEATYESGFVIDKFPISRPNLTFSTLTVSNMSPEDSSIYLCSVEGPASGGPGETQYFGPGTRLLVL.

This rearrangement joins TRBV27 to TRBJ2-6; maybe TRBD2 (5 bases). The CDR3 consists of 13 residues. From germline, CDR1 is MNHEY and CDR2 SMNVEV (reference sequence). V gave up 6 bases and J gave up 8 bases, with 11 bases separating them. The DNA of the CDR3 is TGTGCCAGCAGCGGAAGCGGAACCAACGTCCTGACTTTC. Translating gives CASSGSGTNVLTF.

The gene calls are TRBV7-6 and TRBJ2-2, with TRBD2 identical over 9 bases. The germline V gene encodes CDR1 SGHVS and CDR2 FNYEAQ. J gave up 1 base and V 1 base, and 13 bases lay outside the gene matches. The CDR3 has 20 residues. CDR3 protein: CASSLGASGKQVGNTGELFF. The CDR3 DNA reads TGTGCCAGCAGCTTAGGGGCTAGCGGGAAACAAGTTGGGAACACCGGGGAGCTGTTTTTT.

The V and J genes are TRBV12-2 and TRBJ1-2; the D call in the table, TRBD1, was not verified against the DNA. TRBV12-2 is a recognized pseudogene. CDR3 length: 19 residues. CDR3 sequence: CASRLGPQSDREGIYGYTF. The CDR3 region has the DNA TGTGCAAGTCGCTTGGGCCCCCAATCGGACAGGGAGGGGATCTATGGCTACACCTTC.

The chain employs TRBV2 and TRBJ2-1, with 11 nucleotides matching TRBD2. This CDR3 has 13 amino acids. The trim removed 7 bases at V and 6 bases at J, leaving 2 bases unmatched. Germline values: CDR1 SNHLY, CDR2 FYNNEI. This CDR3 reads CASTLAGGNEQFF. For the CDR3, the DNA is TGTGCCAGCACTCTAGCGGGAGGCAATGAGCAGTTCTTC.

The genes are TRBV27 and TRBJ1-6, with 9 positions matching TRBD1. The germline V gene has CDR1 MNHEY and CDR2 SMNVEV (reference sequence). The V and J ends lost 6 bases and 9 bases, in that order; junction bases with no gene match: 6. The CDR3 consists of 14 residues. CDR3 sequence (DNA): TGTGCCAGCAGCCCTGGGACAGGGTTTTCACCCCTCCACTTT. This translates into CASSPGTGFSPLHF.

In nucleotides, the CDR3 is TGTGCCAGCAGCTTTGCGGGGAACAGGGAGGACGAGCAGTACTTC. Translating it yields CASSFAGNREDEQYF. The V gene is TRBV7-9, the J gene TRBJ2-7; D possibly matches TRBD1 or TRBD2 (6 bases each). CDR3 length equals 15 residues. The germline V gene encodes CDR1 SEHNR and CDR2 FQNEAQ (reference sequence). V lost 3 bases to trimming and J lost 5 bases, with 17 bases between them.

The J gene is TRBJ2-1, the V gene TRBV5-1, with 7 bases that match TRBD1. The V segment lost 7 bases and the J segment 6 bases; nucleotides outside the gene matches: 7. The germline CDR1 and CDR2 sequences are SGHRS and YFSETQ. The CDR3 extends over 13 amino acids. The CDR3 reads CASQGVPVNEQFF. The CDR3 nucleotides are TGCGCCAGCCAGGGGGTTCCCGTCAATGAGCAGTTCTTC.

In this sample, this clone turned up a few times. This CDR3 is CASSFGGINNEQFF. As DNA, the CDR3 is TGTGCCAGCAGTTTCGGCGGGATAAACAATGAGCAGTTCTTC. The J gene is TRBJ2-1, the V gene TRBV28, with D tentatively TRBD2 (6 bases). CDR3 size: 14 residues. Germline V gene data show CDR1 as MDHEN and CDR2 as SYDVKM. The ends were cut back, 3 bases at V and 5 bases at J, with 11 bases in the middle.

The V call is TRBV10-3, the J call TRBJ2-3, with D possibly matching TRBD1 (6 bases). Trimming took 2 bases from V and 5 from J, leaving 14 bases between them. The CDR3 contains 15 residues. Germline CDR1 reads ENHRY; CDR2 reads SYGVKD. CDR3 in amino acids: CAISESSTGGDTQYF. CDR3 in DNA: TGTGCCATCAGTGAGAGTTCGACAGGAGGAGATACGCAGTATTTT.

This clone was recorded once. The chain joins TRBV6-5 to TRBJ2-1; D perhaps matches TRBD1 (6 bases). Deletions cut 4 bases from V and 10 bases from J, with 14 bases between. The CDR3 is made up of 13 amino acids. CDR1 and CDR2 from the germline V gene are MNHEY and SVGAGI. The CDR3 coding sequence is TGTGCCAGCAGTTTGAACAGGGTGGACGAGCAGTTCTTC. It codes for CASSLNRVDEQFF.

The rearrangement joins TRBV5-6 to TRBJ2-1; no firm D call. Trimming pared 4 bases from V and 4 bases from J, leaving 15 bases between. The CDR3 covers 15 residues. Germline loops: CDR1 SGHDT, CDR2 YYEEEE. The CDR3 sequence: CASSPPLEWYNEQFF. The CDR3 region has the DNA TGTGCCAGCAGCCCCCCTCTAGAGTGGTACAATGAGCAGTTCTTC.

V and J are TRBV2 and TRBJ1-2; no clear D. Trimming left V 0 bases short and J 5 bases short, with 13 bases between. CDR1 SNHLY and CDR2 FYNNEI come from the germline V gene. This CDR3 contains 15 residues. The DNA for the CDR3 is TGTGCCAGCAGTGAAGCCACTGTTAATCCATATGGCTACACCTTC. It codes for CASSEATVNPYGYTF.

The V gene is TRBV5-5, the J gene TRBJ1-1; 7 bases match TRBD1. The CDR3 totals 12 residues. Unmatched junction bases numbered 3, after V lost 4 bases and J lost 6 bases. The germline V gene has CDR1 SGHKS and CDR2 YYEKEE (reference sequence). CDR3 sequence reads: CASSTGTAEAFF. The CDR3 DNA reads TGTGCCAGCAGCACTGGGACAGCTGAAGCTTTCTTT.

This chain links TRBV4-3 with TRBJ1-1; no reliable D call. CDR3 length equals 14 residues. Trimming shortened V by 0 bases and J by 5 bases, and 10 bases separated the two germline ends. CDR1 and CDR2 from the germline V gene are LGHNA and YSLEER. CDR3 region: CASSQDRGGTEAFF. The CDR3 nucleotides are TGCGCCAGCAGCCAAGACCGGGGAGGGACTGAAGCTTTCTTT.

The chain employs TRBV7-8 and TRBJ1-2; D gene unclear. The CDR3 contains 14 residues. V lost 5 bases and J lost 3, with 13 bases in between. Per germline, CDR1 SGHVS and CDR2 FQNEAQ. The CDR3, as DNA: TGTGCCAGCAGCCCCTGGACGGACGACTATGGCTACACCTTC. Translated, it gives CASSPWTDDYGYTF.

The chain recombines TRBV4-1 with TRBJ2-7, with TRBD2 matching 9 bases. The CDR3 runs to 15 residues. Germline V CDR1 and CDR2: MGHRA, YSYEKL. V shed 5 bases, J shed 4 bases, and the junction held 9 bases outside the gene matches. The CDR3 here is CASSTYVAGEYEQYF. The CDR3 DNA sequence: TGCGCCAGCAGCACTTACGTAGCGGGGGAGTACGAGCAGTACTTC.

The chain joins TRBV6-5 to TRBJ1-2; D remains unclear. The ends were cut back, 6 bases at V and 0 bases at J, with 14 bases in the middle. Germline CDR1 reads MNHEY; CDR2 reads SVGAGI. This CDR3 spans 15 amino acids. CDR3 nucleotides: TGTGCCAGCAGGAAGGGCCTAGGCCCTAACTATGGCTACACCTTC. The encoded protein is CASRKGLGPNYGYTF.

The V call is TRBV19, the J call TRBJ1-2; D is unclear. CDR1 is LNHDA, CDR2 SQIVND, per germline (reference sequence). V was clipped by 7 bases and J by 0 bases, with 9 bases between them. The CDR3 runs 13 residues. The CDR3 DNA follows: TGTGCCAGTAACCTCTCCCCTAACTATGGCTACACCTTC. Translation: CASNLSPNYGYTF.

The rearrangement joins TRBV27 to TRBJ1-3; D not resolved. V was shortened by 5 bases and J by 0 bases, with 5 bases between the two germline ends. Looked up from germline, CDR1 is MNHEY and CDR2 is SMNVEV (reference sequence). CDR3 length: 13 residues. CDR3 sequence (DNA): TGTGCCAGCAGTCCGGGCTCTGGAAACACCATATATTTT. As protein: CASSPGSGNTIYF.

The CDR3 DNA sequence: TGTGCCAGCAGACAGACCCAGGGGGCTAGCTCCTATAATTCACCCCTCCACTTT. The encoded protein is CASRQTQGASSYNSPLHF. The chain employs TRBV28 and TRBJ1-6, with 8 bases fitting TRBD1. With 6 bases clipped from V and 0 bases from J, the junction kept 10 bases outside the gene matches. Germline CDR1 MDHEN, CDR2 SYDVKM. The CDR3 length is 18 residues.